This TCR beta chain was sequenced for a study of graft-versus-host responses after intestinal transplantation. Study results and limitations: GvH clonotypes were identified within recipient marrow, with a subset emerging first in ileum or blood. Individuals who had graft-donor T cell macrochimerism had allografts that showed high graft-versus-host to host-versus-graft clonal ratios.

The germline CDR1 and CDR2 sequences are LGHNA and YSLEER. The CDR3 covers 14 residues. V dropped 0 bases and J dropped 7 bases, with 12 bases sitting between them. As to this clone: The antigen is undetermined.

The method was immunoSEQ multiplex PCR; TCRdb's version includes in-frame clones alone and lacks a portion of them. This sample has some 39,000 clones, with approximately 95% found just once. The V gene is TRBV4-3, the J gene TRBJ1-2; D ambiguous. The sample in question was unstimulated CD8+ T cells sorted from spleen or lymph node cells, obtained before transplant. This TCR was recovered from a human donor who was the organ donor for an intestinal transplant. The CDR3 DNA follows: TGCGCCAGCAGCCAAGATTTCGAGGACTTTGGCTACACCTTC. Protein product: CASSQDFEDFGYTF.